These 14 T cell receptor beta chains were all obtained from the same sample, sequenced in a study of CXCR3-negative and CXCR3-positive naive CD8 T cells. The TRB cDNA libraries were prepared by 5' RACE with UMI labels. No DNA is given; TCRdb re-called the 5' RACE reads and lists each CDR3 protein once. The table counts about 23,000 distinct CDR3 sequences; 20% to 25% lies in the top ten. Source material: memory CD8+ T cells from blood. The receptors were sampled from a human donor in good health. Some clones in this sample may be carry-over from other donors' samples.

The J gene is TRBJ1-2, the V gene TRBV4-1; TCRdb picks TRBD1, but there is no DNA to check that call. The length of the CDR3 is 15 residues. Germline V CDR1 and CDR2: MGHRA, YSYEKL. Here the CDR3 reads CASSQGTGSSYGYTF.

This chain uses TRBV25-1 with TRBJ2-7. CDR1 is MGHDK and CDR2 is SYGVNS in the germline V gene. The CDR3 runs 12 residues. The CDR3 here is CASSEGLYEQYF.

V usage is TRBV7-9 and J usage is TRBJ2-7; TCRdb returns TRBD1, unconfirmable since there is no DNA. Germline assignment: CDR1 SEHNR and CDR2 FQNEAQ (reference sequence). This CDR3 is built from 17 residues. CDR3 loop: CASSRTMDGGENYEQYF.

The chain recombines TRBV4-3 with TRBJ1-6. Germline CDR1 reads LGHNA; CDR2 reads YSLEER. The CDR3 loop spans 15 amino acids. The CDR3 loop is CASSQDRGYNSPLHF.

The chain carries TRBV12-3 or TRBV12-4 and TRBJ2-6. This CDR3 comprises 17 residues. The CDR3 is CASSLGSSSSGANVLTF.

The chain employs TRBV6-2 or TRBV6-3 and TRBJ2-1; without DNA, the TCRdb call of TRBD1 cannot be checked. There are 17 residues in the CDR3. Germline V CDR1 and CDR2: MNHEY, SVGEGT. The CDR3 is CASSYHMGVSSYNEQFF.

J is TRBJ2-5 and V is TRBV7-9; TCRdb's assignment of TRBD1 cannot be checked, as there is no DNA. Per germline, CDR1 SEHNR and CDR2 FQNEAQ (reference sequence). CDR3 size: 15 residues. CDR3 sequence reads: CATFDTRGFQETQYF.

The V call is TRBV7-7, the J call TRBJ2-1; absent DNA, TCRdb's TRBD1 call cannot be checked. The germline CDR1 and CDR2 sequences are SSHAT and FNYEAQ (reference sequence). The CDR3 covers 15 residues. The CDR3 protein is CASSLAGTGGNEQFF.

The gene calls are TRBV29-1 and TRBJ2-1; TCRdb's D call of TRBD1 is untestable without DNA. The germline V gene encodes CDR1 SQVTM and CDR2 ANQGSEA. The CDR3 has 14 amino acids. This chain's CDR3 is CSVETGDSYNEQFF.

Frequency places this clonotype as medium-sized (0.01 to 0.1%). V usage is TRBV20-1 and J usage is TRBJ2-1; TCRdb's D gene call, TRBD1, goes unchecked for lack of DNA. CDR1 DFQATT and CDR2 SNEGSKA come from the germline V gene (reference sequence). The CDR3 totals 15 residues. The CDR3 region is CSARGDRESYNEQFF.

The chain joins TRBV18 to TRBJ2-2; checking the TCRdb D call of TRBD1 is not possible without DNA. CDR3 length equals 16 residues. Germline loops: CDR1 KGHSH, CDR2 LQKENI. CDR3 protein: CASSPLRDSEAGELFF.

Frequency places this clonotype as medium-sized. The chain joins TRBV20-1 to TRBJ1-1; as DNA is missing, the TRBD1 call by TCRdb cannot be tested. The CDR3 covers 13 residues. Germline CDR1 DFQATT, CDR2 SNEGSKA (reference sequence). This CDR3 reads CSARMTGDTEAFF.

The gene calls are TRBV5-6 and TRBJ2-7; TCRdb outputs TRBD1, but without DNA this stays unchecked. In germline, CDR1 is SGHDT, CDR2 YYEEEE. The CDR3 length is 13 residues. This chain's CDR3 is CASSSAGAYEQYF.

The chain carries TRBV2 and TRBJ1-5; the TRBD1 assignment by TCRdb is unverifiable without DNA. This CDR3 spans 15 amino acids. Germline CDR1 is SNHLY and CDR2 is FYNNEI. The CDR3 is CASSEGTGFQWPQHF.